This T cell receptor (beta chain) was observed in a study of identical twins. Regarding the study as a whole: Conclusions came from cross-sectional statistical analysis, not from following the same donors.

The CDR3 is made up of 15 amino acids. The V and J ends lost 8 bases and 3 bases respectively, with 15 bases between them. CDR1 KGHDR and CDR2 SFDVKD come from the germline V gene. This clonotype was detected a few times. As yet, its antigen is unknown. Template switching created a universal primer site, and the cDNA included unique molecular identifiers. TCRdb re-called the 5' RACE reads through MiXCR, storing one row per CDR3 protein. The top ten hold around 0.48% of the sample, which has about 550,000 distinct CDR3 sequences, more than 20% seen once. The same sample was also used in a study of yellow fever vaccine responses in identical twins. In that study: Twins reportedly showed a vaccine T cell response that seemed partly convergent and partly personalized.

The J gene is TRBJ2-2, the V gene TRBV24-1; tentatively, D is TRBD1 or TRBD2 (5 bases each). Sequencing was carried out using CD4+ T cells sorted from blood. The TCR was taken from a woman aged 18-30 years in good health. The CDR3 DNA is TGTGCCACCACCAACCGGGACGCCGACACCGGGGAGCTGTTTTTT. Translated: CATTNRDADTGELFF.